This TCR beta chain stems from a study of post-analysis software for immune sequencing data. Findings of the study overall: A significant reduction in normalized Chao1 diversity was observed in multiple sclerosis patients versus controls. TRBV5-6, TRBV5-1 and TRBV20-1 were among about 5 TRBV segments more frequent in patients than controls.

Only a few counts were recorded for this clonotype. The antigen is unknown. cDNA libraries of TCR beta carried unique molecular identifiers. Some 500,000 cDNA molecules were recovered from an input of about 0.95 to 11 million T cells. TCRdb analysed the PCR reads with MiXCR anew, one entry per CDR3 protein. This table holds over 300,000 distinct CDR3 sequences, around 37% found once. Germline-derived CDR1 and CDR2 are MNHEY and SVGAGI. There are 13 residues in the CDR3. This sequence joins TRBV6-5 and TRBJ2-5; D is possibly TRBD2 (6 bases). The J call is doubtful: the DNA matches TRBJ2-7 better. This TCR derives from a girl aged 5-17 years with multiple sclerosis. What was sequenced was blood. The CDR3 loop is CASSYGTPREQYF. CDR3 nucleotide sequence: TGTGCCAGCAGTTACGGGACTCCGCGCGAGCAGTACTTC.